This TCR beta chain was sequenced for a study of cytomegalovirus exposure and HLA in healthy donors (dated by TCRdb to about 2017). Regarding the complete study: According to a later analysis, the approximately 120 validation repertoires were produced on the same platform as the approximately 620 repertoires of the first cohort. The aim of the study was to test whether cataloging public T cell receptors could identify signatures of past pathogen exposure. In addition to the first cohort of around 670 subjects, a separate validation cohort of 120 different subjects was used. High-throughput TCR immunosequencing, statistical association of individual TCRs with disease status, and machine learning were combined to predict cytomegalovirus infection status.

Separate from the roughly 650-subject first cohort, the validation cohort of over 90 subjects was the group to which the donors belonged. Library prep was done by the immunoSEQ multiplex PCR assay. The original methods were these. A statistical classification framework was built to diagnose cytomegalovirus status from the catalog of TCR beta chain sequences. TCRdb stores this immuneACCESS table with in-frame sequences only. Part of the clones is absent; in the studies checked, under half of the shortfall reflects unresolved V genes, and no reason is known for the rest. V and J calls and clone size are those listed in that table; D and trimming were worked out from the DNA. The sample has hundreds of thousands of clones on record, more than 80% of them singletons. The ten largest clones take up 0.83% of the sample. What the work shows at the level of the full study, not this receptor alone: The authors suggested that the approach could potentially be generalized to other disease states and immunological phenotypes. The classifier was reported to diagnose cytomegalovirus status with high specificity and sensitivity in both the original and validation cohorts. In vitro tests confirmed that a few of the cytomegalovirus-associated TCR beta chains recognize cytomegalovirus antigens. The study listed 150 to 200 TCR beta chains as associated with cytomegalovirus. The validation cohort had no HLA typing available for a later analysis, so co-occurrence within that cohort was assessed over all 120 or so repertoires. In a later analysis, TCRs clustered in the first cohort were found to also tend to co-occur in the 120 or so validation repertoires, with approximately 95% of cluster scores above 0. Most TCR sequences were seen in very few donors, while some public TCRs were found in many individuals.

In the case of this clone: The clone's antigen remains unknown. Base qualities are not provided; no much larger clone lies one nucleotide away.

Counted from cysteine to phenylalanine, this CDR3 has 17 amino acids. Of the read, only the CDR3 DNA is kept; its 51 bases are in frame from base 1. CDR1 and CDR2 (SGHKS, YYEKEE) derive from the germline V gene (reference sequence). The V end gives up 4 bases and the J end 2 bases, leaving 9 bases in the junction not matched to a gene. This receptor was obtained from a woman aged 18-29 years in good health and CMV-seronegative. The sequenced material came from PBMCs. The V and J genes are TRBV5-5 and TRBJ2-3; 11 junctional bases match TRBD2. Here the CDR3 is given as CASSQRTSGPSTDTQYF. The DNA sequence is TGTGCCAGCAGCCAGAGGACTAGCGGGCCTTCCACAGATACGCAGTATTTT.